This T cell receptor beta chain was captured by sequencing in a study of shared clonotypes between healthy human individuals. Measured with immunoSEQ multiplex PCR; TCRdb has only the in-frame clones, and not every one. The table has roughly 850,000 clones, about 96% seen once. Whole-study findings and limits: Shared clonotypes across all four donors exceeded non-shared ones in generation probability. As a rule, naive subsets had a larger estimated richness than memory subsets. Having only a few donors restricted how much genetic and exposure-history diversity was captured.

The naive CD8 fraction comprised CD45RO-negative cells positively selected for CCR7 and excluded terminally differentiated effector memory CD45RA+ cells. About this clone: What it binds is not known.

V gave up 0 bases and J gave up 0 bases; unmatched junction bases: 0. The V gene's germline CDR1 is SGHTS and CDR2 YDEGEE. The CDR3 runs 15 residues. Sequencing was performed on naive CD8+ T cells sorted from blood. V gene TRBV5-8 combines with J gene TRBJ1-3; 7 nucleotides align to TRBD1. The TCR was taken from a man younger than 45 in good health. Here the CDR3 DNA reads TGTGCCAGCAGCTTGGGGGACAGCTCTGGAAACACCATATATTTT. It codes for CASSLGDSSGNTIYF.